A single sample is the source of the 10 T cell receptor beta chains below, sequenced in a study of Ad26.COV2.S vaccination and SARS-CoV-2 variants (dated by TCRdb to the early 2020s). The library was made by the immunoSEQ multiplex PCR assay. TCRdb's version of the immuneACCESS table is confined to in-frame rearrangements and falls short of the full clone set. An unresolved V gene accounts for under half of the shortfall where checked; the remainder is of unknown origin. The sample contains about 350,000 clones, about 91% of them found a single time. 3% to 5% of the sample is held by the ten biggest clonotypes. The time point tag for this specimen amounts to: individuals recovered from natural SARS-CoV-2 infection. The source was peripheral blood, collected after recovery from COVID-19. The receptors come from a human donor who had recovered from COVID-19.

The rearrangement links TRBV14 to TRBJ2-5; D is unclear. This CDR3 contains 15 residues. The V gene lost 1 base and the J gene lost 2 bases, with 11 bases spanning the gap. Germline-derived CDR1 and CDR2 are SGHDN and FVKESK. The CDR3 sequence: CASSQGAGWQETQYF. In DNA form, the CDR3 reads TGTGCCAGCAGCCAAGGGGCAGGCTGGCAAGAGACCCAGTACTTC. The full variable domain, in which reference TRBV14 and TRBJ2-5 provide the parts outside the CDR3, is EAGVTQFPSHSVIEKGQTVTLRCDPISGHDNLYWYRRVMGKEIKFLLHFVKESKQDESGMPNNRFLAERTGGTYSTLKVQPAELEDSGVYFCASSQGAGWQETQYFGPGTRLLVL.

The rearrangement links TRBV5-1 to TRBJ1-4; D call uncertain. CDR1 SGHRS and CDR2 YFSETQ come from the germline V gene. Trimming pared 0 bases from V and 8 bases from J, leaving 11 bases between. The CDR3 has 14 residues. The CDR3 DNA sequence: TGCGCCAGCAGCTTGGGCCAGGTAGGCGAAAAACTGTTTTTT. As protein: CASSLGQVGEKLFF. Based on the CDR3 plus reference TRBV5-1 and TRBJ1-4, the full variable domain is KAGVTQTPRYLIKTRGQQVTLSCSPISGHRSVSWYQQTPGQGLQFLFEYFSETQRNKGNFPGRFSGRQFSNSRSEMNVSTLELGDSALYLCASSLGQVGEKLFFGSGTQLSVL.

This chain links TRBV6-2 or TRBV6-3 with TRBJ1-5; D unclear. The length of the CDR3 is 13 residues. Germline V CDR1 and CDR2: MNHEY, SVGEGT. Trimming pared 0 bases from V and 7 bases from J, leaving 7 bases between. The CDR3 coding sequence is TGTGCCAGCAGTTACTCGTTGAGCCAGCCCCAGCATTTT. This sequence encodes CASSYSLSQPQHF.

The chain combines TRBV10-3 with TRBJ2-7, with 9 bases fitting TRBD2. CDR1 ENHRY and CDR2 SYGVKD come from the germline V gene. V shed 4 bases, J shed 2 bases, and the junction held 3 bases outside the gene matches. This CDR3 has 14 residues. CDR3 DNA: TGTGCCATCAGTGTAAGCGGGGGGACCTACGAGCAGTACTTC. Translation gives CAISVSGGTYEQYF.

In its sample, this clone was seen once. At one end, the junction sequence differs from germline, possibly due to a read error. The chain links TRBV3-1 (or the pseudogene TRBV3-2) to TRBJ1-1, with 8 bases identical to TRBD1. CDR3 size: 13 residues. Germline CDR1 is LGHDT and CDR2 is YNNKEL (reference sequence). The CDR3 is CVSSDRGGTEAFF. Written as DNA, the CDR3 is TGTGTCAGCAGCGACAGGGGTGGCACTGAAGCTTTCTTT.

This clone occurred once. This chain connects TRBV3-1 (or the pseudogene TRBV3-2) to TRBJ1-4; D gene ambiguous. The ends were cut back, 1 base at V and 0 bases at J, with 12 bases in the middle. This CDR3 has 17 amino acids. CDR1 and CDR2 (germline): LGHDT, YNNKEL (reference sequence). The CDR3 protein is CASSQAREFSTNEKLFF. The CDR3 nucleotides read TGTGCCAGCAGCCAAGCAAGAGAGTTTTCAACTAATGAAAAACTGTTTTTT.

The chain recombines TRBV7-9 with TRBJ2-1; possible D gene TRBD2, 6 bases. Trimming left V 5 bases short and J 5 bases short, with 13 bases between. Germline V gene lookup returns CDR1 SEHNR and CDR2 FQNEAQ (reference sequence). This CDR3 region has 14 residues. CDR3 protein: CASSQLRGNNEQFF. CDR3 in DNA: TGTGCCAGCAGCCAGCTTCGGGGGAACAATGAGCAGTTCTTC.

V and J are TRBV28 and TRBJ1-1; D possibly corresponds to TRBD1 (6 bases). V was trimmed by 2 bases and J by 0 bases, leaving 16 bases between them. Germline V gene sequence: CDR1 MDHEN, CDR2 SYDVKM. The CDR3 consists of 17 residues. CDR3 residues: CASSLVRSGALNTEAFF. In DNA form, the CDR3 reads TGTGCCAGCAGTTTAGTTCGGTCAGGGGCTCTGAACACTGAAGCTTTCTTT.

Notes on this clone: Other nucleotide sequences in the sample specify the same CDR3. The chain recombines TRBV11-2 with TRBJ2-7, with a possible D match to TRBD2 (5 bases). Looked up from germline, CDR1 is SGHAT and CDR2 is FQNNGV. V dropped 0 bases and J dropped 7 bases, with 22 bases sitting between them. The CDR3 runs to 17 residues. This CDR3 is CASSLDVRLATYEEQYF. Written as DNA, the CDR3 is TGTGCCAGCAGCTTAGACGTAAGGCTAGCAACCTACGAGGAGCAGTACTTC.

The chain uses TRBV11-2 and TRBJ2-2, with 8 bases fitting TRBD2. CDR3 length equals 17 residues. V was clipped by 5 bases and J by 1 base; unmatched bases: 9. Germline V CDR1 and CDR2: SGHAT, FQNNGV. The CDR3 DNA sequence: TGTGCCAGCAGCCCCTCCTGGGCGGGGGGGAACACCGGGGAGCTGTTTTTT. Translating gives CASSPSWAGGNTGELFF. The full variable domain, completed using reference TRBV11-2 and TRBJ2-2, is EAGVAQSPRYKIIEKRQSVAFWCNPISGHATLYWYQQILGQGPKLLIQFQNNGVVDDSQLPKDRFSAERLKGVDSTLKIQPAKLEDSAVYLCASSPSWAGGNTGELFFGEGSRLTVL.